One and the same sample provided the 4 T cell receptor beta chains below, sequenced in a study of cytomegalovirus exposure and HLA in healthy donors. Primers included in the PCR were 60 Vbeta and 13 Jbeta primers. The repertoire was sequenced with immunoSEQ multiplex PCR; TCRdb's copy has only in-frame clones and lacks some. The sample carries 120,000 to 150,000 clones, around four fifths recorded once. The material sequenced was PBMCs. The receptors were sampled from a man aged 30 to 39 in good health and CMV-seronegative.

The rearrangement uses TRBV18 and TRBJ1-1; possibly TRBD1 for D (5 bases). The CDR3 contains 15 residues. The V gene's germline CDR1 is KGHSH and CDR2 LQKENI. Trimming cost V 0 bases and J 1 base, with 9 bases left between them. CDR3 protein: CASSPPDTPNTEAFF. CDR3 DNA: TGTGCCAGCTCACCACCGGACACCCCGAACACTGAAGCTTTCTTT.

The J gene is TRBJ2-7, the V gene TRBV7-2; TRBD2 aligns across 8 bases. The ends lost 2 bases at V and 5 bases at J; junction bases unmatched: 5. CDR1 is SGHTA and CDR2 is FQGNSA in the germline V gene. This CDR3 comprises 14 residues. Here the CDR3 reads CASSLLGLGNEQYF. The CDR3 bases are TGTGCCAGCAGCTTATTGGGACTAGGTAACGAGCAGTACTTC.

The chain links TRBV27 to TRBJ1-2; D remains unclear. This CDR3 spans 15 amino acids. Per the germline V gene, CDR1 is MNHEY and CDR2 is SMNVEV (reference sequence). Trimming stripped 5 bases from V and 4 bases from J, with 17 bases between. This CDR3 is CASSPRGGSPYGYTF. Written as DNA, the CDR3 is TGTGCCAGCAGTCCCCGGGGAGGGAGCCCCTATGGCTACACCTTC.

This clone was seen a few times. This sequence joins TRBV6-6 and TRBJ1-2, with no clear D. The CDR3 extends over 10 amino acids. V was clipped by 10 bases and J by 4 bases, with 7 bases between them. Germline CDR1 reads MNHNY; CDR2 reads SVGAGI (reference sequence). DNA for the CDR3: TGTGCCACCTTTGTCTATGGCTACACCTTC. Its protein is CATFVYGYTF.